This TCR beta chain was identified during a study of OX40 agonist ivuxolimab in advanced cancers. V trimming: 5 bases; J trimming: 3 bases; junction bases outside the gene matches: 15. CDR3 length equals 19 residues. CDR1 is SEHNR and CDR2 is FQNEAQ in the germline V gene (reference sequence). TCRdb's table, derived via immunoSEQ multiplex PCR, lists solely in-frame clones and lacks some. The sample consists of about 63,000 clones, less than 90% of them appearing once. This specimen was CD4+ or CD8+ T cells sorted from blood, taken in a trial of the OX40 agonist ivuxolimab. This TCR was recovered from an adult with an advanced solid tumor such as melanoma, head and neck, liver or kidney cancer. The chain has TRBV7-9 and TRBJ2-7; 14 nucleotides match TRBD2. The CDR3 nucleotides are TGTGCCAGCAGCCACTGGGGGGGGACTAGCGGGAGAAGGGGCTACGAGCAGTACTTC. It is translated as CASSHWGGTSGRRGYEQYF.